Listed below are T cell receptor beta chains from one sample, sequenced in a study of shared clonotypes between healthy human individuals. This table comes from immunoSEQ multiplex PCR, and its TCRdb copy is limited to in-frame clones, with some not included. This table holds 2 million to 2.5 million clones, about nine tenths found once. Material: naive CD4+ T cells from PBMCs. These TCRs come from a man between 18 and 29 years old in good health. Some clones in this sample may be carry-over from other donors' samples. Each CDR3 is given with its conserved first and last residue. Fields, in order: D gene, CDR3 length, V gene, J gene, clone size, CDR3 protein, CDR3 DNA. D genes are given only for firm matches. The listing skips clone size in some rows; elsewhere it reads once, few, many or a size class.

D: -
length: 13
V: TRBV7-8
J: TRBJ2-1
size: -
CDR3: CASSSNRVAEQFF
DNA: TGTGCCAGCAGCTCAAATAGGGTAGCTGAGCAGTTCTTC

D: -
length: 14
V: TRBV7-3
J: TRBJ1-1
size: few
CDR3: CASSLSGSSTEAFF
DNA: TGTGCCAGCAGTCTATCCGGGTCGAGCACTGAAGCTTTCTTT

D: -
length: 18
V: TRBV5-1
J: TRBJ1-1
size: -
CDR3: CASSLEATGAGRATEAFF
DNA: TGCGCCAGCAGCTTGGAGGCCACTGGGGCAGGGAGGGCCACTGAAGCTTTCTTT

D: TRBD1
length: 16
V: TRBV4-1
J: TRBJ1-5
size: -
CDR3: CASSQAPSTGQEPQHF
DNA: TGCGCCAGCAGCCAAGCACCCTCGACAGGGCAGGAGCCCCAGCATTTT

D: -
length: 15
V: TRBV7-3
J: TRBJ2-3
size: -
CDR3: CASSAGQSYTDTQYF
DNA: TGTGCCAGCAGCGCCGGACAGAGCTACACAGATACGCAGTATTTT

D: -
length: 11
V: TRBV25-1
J: TRBJ1-4
size: -
CDR3: CASSIQEKLFF
DNA: TGTGCCAGCAGTATACAGGAAAAACTGTTTTTT

D: TRBD2
length: 15
V: TRBV4-1
J: TRBJ2-1
size: -
CDR3: CASSQQTSAVGEQFF
DNA: TGCGCCAGCAGCCAACAGACTAGCGCCGTGGGGGAGCAGTTCTTC

D: -
length: 12
V: TRBV7-9
J: TRBJ1-2
size: few
CDR3: CASSSGVGGYTF
DNA: TGTGCCAGCAGCTCTGGGGTCGGCGGCTACACCTTC

D: -
length: 16
V: TRBV2
J: TRBJ2-5
size: -
CDR3: CASSEHGELLAETQYF
DNA: TGTGCCAGCAGTGAACATGGGGAACTATTAGCAGAGACCCAGTACTTC

D: TRBD1
length: 14
V: TRBV4-2
J: TRBJ1-2
size: -
CDR3: CASSQPGQDFGYTF
DNA: TGTGCCAGCAGCCAACCTGGACAGGATTTTGGCTACACCTTC

D: -
length: 15
V: TRBV5-1
J: TRBJ2-5
size: -
CDR3: CASSPQQGYQETQYF
DNA: TGCGCCAGCAGCCCTCAACAGGGATACCAAGAGACCCAGTACTTC

D: TRBD1
length: 14
V: TRBV28
J: TRBJ1-2
size: -
CDR3: CASSVQGAYYGYTF
DNA: TGTGCCAGCAGTGTACAGGGGGCGTACTATGGCTACACCTTC

D: TRBD2
length: 14
V: TRBV6-6
J: TRBJ2-7
size: -
CDR3: CASSFSGRAYEQYF
DNA: TGTGCCAGCAGTTTTTCCGGGAGGGCCTACGAGCAGTACTTC

D: TRBD2
length: 20
V: TRBV28
J: TRBJ2-7
size: -
CDR3: CASSLTAGGGLALSSYEQYF
DNA: TGTGCCAGCAGTTTAACGGCAGGGGGTGGACTAGCGTTAAGCTCCTACGAGCAGTACTTC

D: TRBD1
length: 15
V: TRBV10-3
J: TRBJ2-5
size: -
CDR3: CAISESAGGGETQYF
DNA: TGTGCCATCAGTGAGTCGGCAGGGGGCGGCGAGACCCAGTACTTC

D: -
length: 13
V: TRBV7-3
J: TRBJ2-7
size: -
CDR3: CASSFASGGEQYF
DNA: TGTGCCAGCAGCTTCGCTTCCGGGGGCGAGCAGTACTTC

D: -
length: 12
V: TRBV30
J: TRBJ2-7
size: -
CDR3: CAWTQNGYEQYF
DNA: TGTGCCTGGACGCAGAATGGCTACGAGCAGTACTTC

D: -
length: 16
V: TRBV6-1
J: TRBJ1-3
size: few
CDR3: CASSEIQGSAGNTIYF
DNA: TGTGCCAGCAGTGAAATACAGGGTTCCGCTGGAAACACCATATATTTT

D: -
length: 13
V: TRBV12-5
J: TRBJ2-5
size: -
CDR3: CASGLVGRKTQYF
DNA: TGTGCTAGTGGTTTGGTAGGGAGGAAGACCCAGTACTTC

D: -
length: 14
V: TRBV5-1
J: TRBJ2-5
size: -
CDR3: CASSLDGGTETQYF
DNA: TGCGCCAGCAGCTTGGATGGGGGGACGGAGACCCAGTACTTC

D: -
length: 15
V: TRBV14
J: TRBJ1-2
size: -
CDR3: CASSAKDRSNYGYTF
DNA: TGTGCCAGCAGCGCAAAGGACAGATCAAACTATGGCTACACCTTC

D: TRBD2
length: 16
V: TRBV12-5
J: TRBJ2-7
size: once
CDR3: CASGLVLAGGPHEQYF
DNA: TGTGCTAGTGGTTTGGTACTAGCGGGAGGCCCCCACGAGCAGTACTTC

D: -
length: 15
V: TRBV5-1
J: TRBJ1-1
size: -
CDR3: CASSTYGAGDTEAFF
DNA: TGCGCCAGCAGCACCTACGGGGCCGGAGACACTGAAGCTTTCTTT

D: -
length: 15
V: TRBV7-2
J: TRBJ2-3
size: -
CDR3: CASSLSPRATDTQYF
DNA: TGTGCCAGCAGCTTATCCCCCCGCGCCACAGATACGCAGTATTTT

D: -
length: 16
V: TRBV6-1
J: TRBJ2-5
size: -
CDR3: CASSDFRAGGQETQYF
DNA: TGTGCCAGCAGTGATTTTAGGGCAGGGGGGCAAGAGACCCAGTACTTC

D: TRBD2
length: 17
V: TRBV18
J: TRBJ2-5
size: -
CDR3: CASSLRGLAGRQETQYF
DNA: TGTGCCAGCTCACTACGAGGACTAGCGGGTCGCCAAGAGACCCAGTACTTC

D: TRBD1
length: 16
V: TRBV4-1
J: TRBJ1-2
size: -
CDR3: CASSTPGQAPGYGYTF
DNA: TGCGCCAGCAGCACACCTGGACAGGCACCCGGCTATGGCTACACCTTC

D: -
length: 14
V: TRBV9
J: TRBJ2-3
size: -
CDR3: CASSVRPNTDTQYF
DNA: TGTGCCAGCAGCGTACGGCCCAACACAGATACGCAGTATTTT

D: TRBD1
length: 14
V: TRBV5-1
J: TRBJ2-3
size: -
CDR3: CASTRGTGTDTQYF
DNA: TGCGCCAGCACCCGAGGGACAGGGACCGATACGCAGTATTTT

D: -
length: 12
V: TRBV5-4
J: TRBJ1-2
size: -
CDR3: CASSSVGVGYTF
DNA: TGTGCCAGCAGCTCGGTAGGGGTTGGCTACACCTTC

D: -
length: 15
V: TRBV6-6
J: TRBJ2-1
size: -
CDR3: CASISGGEGRNEQFF
DNA: TGTGCCAGCATCTCAGGGGGGGAGGGCCGCAATGAGCAGTTCTTC

D: -
length: 16
V: TRBV10-1
J: TRBJ2-2
size: -
CDR3: CASSESRAAFTGELFF
DNA: TGCGCCAGCAGTGAGTCTAGGGCAGCATTCACCGGGGAGCTGTTTTTT

D: TRBD1
length: 16
V: TRBV6-5
J: TRBJ1-2
size: once
CDR3: CASSYYMGTGVYGYTF
DNA: TGTGCCAGCAGTTACTATATGGGGACAGGGGTCTATGGCTACACCTTC

D: -
length: 15
V: TRBV6-6
J: TRBJ2-7
size: -
CDR3: CASSYALTDSYEQYF
DNA: TGTGCCAGCAGTTACGCCCTGACAGACTCCTACGAGCAGTACTTC

D: TRBD2
length: 17
V: TRBV25-1
J: TRBJ2-3
size: -
CDR3: CASSNQVGTSGTDTQYF
DNA: TGTGCCAGCAGTAACCAGGTGGGGACTAGCGGCACAGATACGCAGTATTTT

D: -
length: 13
V: TRBV7-9
J: TRBJ2-1
size: -
CDR3: CASSSPPVAEQFF
DNA: TGTGCCAGCAGCTCCCCCCCGGTGGCTGAGCAGTTCTTC

D: -
length: 16
V: TRBV7-2
J: TRBJ2-2
size: -
CDR3: CASSLEVLGGTGELFF
DNA: TGTGCCAGCAGCTTAGAGGTGCTTGGGGGCACCGGGGAGCTGTTTTTT

D: -
length: 12
V: TRBV6-6
J: TRBJ1-1
size: few
CDR3: CASSTGRTEAFF
DNA: TGTGCCAGCAGTACAGGGCGCACTGAAGCTTTCTTT

D: TRBD1
length: 17
V: TRBV7-3
J: TRBJ2-5
size: -
CDR3: CASSLLRTGQQMETQYF
DNA: TGTGCCAGCAGCCTACTACGAACGGGACAGCAAATGGAGACCCAGTACTTC

D: -
length: 15
V: TRBV7-2
J: TRBJ2-6
size: -
CDR3: CASSLLGVGANVLTF
DNA: TGTGCCAGCAGCTTACTCGGGGTCGGGGCCAACGTCCTGACTTTC

D: -
length: 9
V: TRBV12-2
J: TRBJ2-7
size: -
CDR3: CASRLETPF
DNA: TGTGCAAGTCGCTTAGAAACCCCTTTC

D: TRBD1
length: 18
V: TRBV7-3
J: TRBJ2-2
size: -
CDR3: CASSPRTGGAPNTGELFF
DNA: TGTGCCAGCAGCCCGAGGACAGGGGGCGCCCCGAACACCGGGGAGCTGTTTTTT

D: TRBD2
length: 15
V: TRBV19
J: TRBJ2-7
size: -
CDR3: CASSTSGRGSYEQYF
DNA: TGTGCCAGTAGTACCAGCGGGAGGGGGTCCTACGAGCAGTACTTC

D: -
length: 12
V: TRBV14
J: TRBJ1-2
size: -
CDR3: CASSPGSYGYTF
DNA: TGTGCCAGCAGCCCAGGGAGTTATGGCTACACCTTC

D: TRBD1
length: 13
V: TRBV15
J: TRBJ2-5
size: -
CDR3: CATSRDRDETQYF
DNA: TGTGCCACCAGCAGGGACAGGGATGAGACCCAGTACTTC